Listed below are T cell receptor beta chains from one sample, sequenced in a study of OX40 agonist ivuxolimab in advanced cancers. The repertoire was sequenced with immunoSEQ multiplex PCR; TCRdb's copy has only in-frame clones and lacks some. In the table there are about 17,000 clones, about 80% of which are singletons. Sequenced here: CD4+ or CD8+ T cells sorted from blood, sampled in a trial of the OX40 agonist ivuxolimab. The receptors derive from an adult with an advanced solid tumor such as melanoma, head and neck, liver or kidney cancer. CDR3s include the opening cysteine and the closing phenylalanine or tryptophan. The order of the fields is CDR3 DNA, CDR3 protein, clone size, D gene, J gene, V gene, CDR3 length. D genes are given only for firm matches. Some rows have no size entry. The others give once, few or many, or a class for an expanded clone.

CDR3nt: TGCGCCAGCAGCATGGGACAGATAATGAACACCGGGGAGCTGTTTTTT
CDR3aa: CASSMGQIMNTGELFF
abundance: once
d_gene: TRBD1
j_gene: TRBJ2-2
v_gene: TRBV5-1
len: 16

CDR3nt: TGTGCCAGTAGTACACAAGGGACTGAAGCTTTCTTT
CDR3aa: CASSTQGTEAFF
abundance: NA
d_gene: NA
j_gene: TRBJ1-1
v_gene: TRBV19
len: 12

CDR3nt: TGTGCCAGTAGTACTAGAGCGGGGGAATACAATGAGCAGTTCTTC
CDR3aa: CASSTRAGEYNEQFF
abundance: NA
d_gene: TRBD2
j_gene: TRBJ2-1
v_gene: TRBV19
len: 15

CDR3nt: TGCGCCAGCAGCTTTTCTGGACTAGCGGGACAAGATACGCAGTATTTT
CDR3aa: CASSFSGLAGQDTQYF
abundance: once
d_gene: TRBD2
j_gene: TRBJ2-3
v_gene: TRBV5-1
len: 16

CDR3nt: TGTGCCAGCAGTTATTTTCATAAAAGAGTGCCCCAGCATTTT
CDR3aa: CASSYFHKRVPQHF
abundance: NA
d_gene: NA
j_gene: TRBJ1-5
v_gene: TRBV6-5
len: 14

CDR3nt: TGTGCAGGAGCGGGGGGCCCTCAAGAGACCCAGTACTTC
CDR3aa: CAGAGGPQETQYF
abundance: NA
d_gene: TRBD2
j_gene: TRBJ2-5
v_gene: TRBV6-5
len: 13

CDR3nt: TGTGCCAGCAGTGAAGTCCCCAAAGAGCAGTACTTC
CDR3aa: CASSEVPKEQYF
abundance: NA
d_gene: NA
j_gene: TRBJ2-7
v_gene: TRBV2
len: 12

CDR3nt: TGTGCCAGCAGCTTCGGGGGACAGGGGGCCTATGGCTACACCTTC
CDR3aa: CASSFGGQGAYGYTF
abundance: NA
d_gene: TRBD1
j_gene: TRBJ1-2
v_gene: TRBV5-4
len: 15

CDR3nt: TGCGCCAGCACCGTTGGGACTAGCGGGAGGAGCACAGATACGCAGTATTTT
CDR3aa: CASTVGTSGRSTDTQYF
abundance: few
d_gene: TRBD2
j_gene: TRBJ2-3
v_gene: TRBV5-1
len: 17

CDR3nt: TGTGCCAGCAGCCGGACAGGGGGCGCCTACAATGAGCAGTTCTTC
CDR3aa: CASSRTGGAYNEQFF
abundance: NA
d_gene: TRBD1
j_gene: TRBJ2-1
v_gene: TRBV11-2
len: 15

CDR3nt: TGTGCCTTAGGGGGGAGATTGTCCGGGGAGCTGTTTTTT
CDR3aa: CALGGRLSGELFF
abundance: NA
d_gene: NA
j_gene: TRBJ2-2
v_gene: TRBV6-6
len: 13

CDR3nt: TGTGCCAGCAGCTTAGATCAAGGGGGCCGGTACGAGCAGTACTTC
CDR3aa: CASSLDQGGRYEQYF
abundance: NA
d_gene: TRBD1
j_gene: TRBJ2-7
v_gene: TRBV11-2
len: 15

CDR3nt: TGCGCCAGCAGCTTGTCGATCGAGGGGTGGGGGACCCAGTACTTC
CDR3aa: CASSLSIEGWGTQYF
abundance: NA
d_gene: NA
j_gene: TRBJ2-5
v_gene: TRBV5-1
len: 15

CDR3nt: TGTGCCTGGCTCCCGGACAGGGGCATTCAGTACTTC
CDR3aa: CAWLPDRGIQYF
abundance: NA
d_gene: TRBD1
j_gene: TRBJ2-4
v_gene: TRBV30
len: 12

CDR3nt: TGTGCCAGCAGCTTAGAAAGGGGGGACGGGAACTACGAGCAGTACTTC
CDR3aa: CASSLERGDGNYEQYF
abundance: NA
d_gene: NA
j_gene: TRBJ2-7
v_gene: TRBV11-3
len: 16

CDR3nt: TGTGCCAGCAGTCTCCAGGGGCGGGGCGGGGAGCTGTTTTTT
CDR3aa: CASSLQGRGGELFF
abundance: NA
d_gene: NA
j_gene: TRBJ2-2
v_gene: TRBV27
len: 14

CDR3nt: TGTGCCAGCAGTCCCGGGCACTTGGACACTGAAGCTTTCTTT
CDR3aa: CASSPGHLDTEAFF
abundance: NA
d_gene: NA
j_gene: TRBJ1-1
v_gene: TRBV7-3
len: 14

CDR3nt: TGCGCCAGCAGGGACAGGGATTGGACTGGAAACACCATATATTTT
CDR3aa: CASRDRDWTGNTIYF
abundance: NA
d_gene: TRBD1
j_gene: TRBJ1-3
v_gene: TRBV4-1
len: 15

CDR3nt: TGTGCCAGCAGCTTTCGCCCGAGGTCCGAGACCCAGTACTTC
CDR3aa: CASSFRPRSETQYF
abundance: NA
d_gene: NA
j_gene: TRBJ2-5
v_gene: TRBV7-6
len: 14

CDR3nt: TGTGCCAGCAGTTTACTGGGTGCCAACTATGGCTACACCTTC
CDR3aa: CASSLLGANYGYTF
abundance: few
d_gene: NA
j_gene: TRBJ1-2
v_gene: TRBV27
len: 14

CDR3nt: TGTGCCAGCAGCGTGAGGGAGACAGGGTACCTTCTCTACGAGCAGTACTTC
CDR3aa: CASSVRETGYLLYEQYF
abundance: NA
d_gene: TRBD1
j_gene: TRBJ2-7
v_gene: TRBV9
len: 17

CDR3nt: TGTGCCAGTAGGGCGTCAGCGGGACAGCGATTTTTGGTGGAGACCCAGTACTTC
CDR3aa: CASRASAGQRFLVETQYF
abundance: NA
d_gene: NA
j_gene: TRBJ2-5
v_gene: TRBV19
len: 18

CDR3nt: TGTGCCATCAGTGAGTCGGGGGACGCTATGAACACTGAAGCTTTCTTT
CDR3aa: CAISESGDAMNTEAFF
abundance: NA
d_gene: NA
j_gene: TRBJ1-1
v_gene: TRBV10-3
len: 16

CDR3nt: TGTGCCAGTAGTCCCGGGACAACCTACGAGCAGTACTTC
CDR3aa: CASSPGTTYEQYF
abundance: NA
d_gene: NA
j_gene: TRBJ2-7
v_gene: TRBV19
len: 13

CDR3nt: TGTGCCAGCAGCCAACTTGAAGGCTACTATGGCTACACCTTC
CDR3aa: CASSQLEGYYGYTF
abundance: NA
d_gene: NA
j_gene: TRBJ1-2
v_gene: TRBV14
len: 14

CDR3nt: TGTGCCACCAGCAGAGATAGTGGTTCTGGGGCCAACGTCCTGACTTTC
CDR3aa: CATSRDSGSGANVLTF
abundance: NA
d_gene: NA
j_gene: TRBJ2-6
v_gene: TRBV15
len: 16

CDR3nt: TGCGCCAGCAGCCGTCTAGGGACGAACACTGAAGCTTTCTTT
CDR3aa: CASSRLGTNTEAFF
abundance: NA
d_gene: NA
j_gene: TRBJ1-1
v_gene: TRBV5-1
len: 14

CDR3nt: TGTGCCAGCAGCGCCGATGGAGAACGAGTCTACGAGCAGTACTTC
CDR3aa: CASSADGERVYEQYF
abundance: NA
d_gene: NA
j_gene: TRBJ2-7
v_gene: TRBV5-6
len: 15

CDR3nt: TGTGCCAGCAGTTACCACCCCAGGAACACTGAAGCTTTCTTT
CDR3aa: CASSYHPRNTEAFF
abundance: NA
d_gene: NA
j_gene: TRBJ1-1
v_gene: TRBV6-5
len: 14

CDR3nt: TGTGCCAGCATGTTGATAAGGGATAATTCACCCCTCCACTTT
CDR3aa: CASMLIRDNSPLHF
abundance: NA
d_gene: NA
j_gene: TRBJ1-6
v_gene: TRBV27
len: 14

CDR3nt: TGCGCCAGCAGCTCCGCAGGGAGGGAGACCCAGTACTTC
CDR3aa: CASSSAGRETQYF
abundance: NA
d_gene: NA
j_gene: TRBJ2-5
v_gene: TRBV5-1
len: 13

CDR3nt: TGCAGTGCTAGAGAGTCGGGGTTCGGATACTTC
CDR3aa: CSARESGFGYF
abundance: once
d_gene: NA
j_gene: TRBJ2-5
v_gene: TRBV20-1
len: 11

CDR3nt: TGCGCCAGCAGCCATCGGACTAGCGGGAGGTCTAATGAGCAGTTCTTC
CDR3aa: CASSHRTSGRSNEQFF
abundance: NA
d_gene: TRBD2
j_gene: TRBJ2-1
v_gene: TRBV5-1
len: 16

CDR3nt: TGTGCCAGCCGAAGGACAGGGACTAACTATGGCTACACCTTC
CDR3aa: CASRRTGTNYGYTF
abundance: NA
d_gene: TRBD1
j_gene: TRBJ1-2
v_gene: TRBV14
len: 14

CDR3nt: TGCGCCAGCAGCTTACGACAAACAGGGGCCGGTTCACCCCTCCACTTT
CDR3aa: CASSLRQTGAGSPLHF
abundance: NA
d_gene: TRBD1
j_gene: TRBJ1-6
v_gene: TRBV5-1
len: 16

CDR3nt: TGTGCCAGCAGCGTGCGACAGGGTAGAGAGACCCAGTACTTC
CDR3aa: CASSVRQGRETQYF
abundance: NA
d_gene: TRBD1
j_gene: TRBJ2-5
v_gene: TRBV7-2
len: 14

CDR3nt: TGTGCCAGCTCCGGATCGAACACCGGGGAGCTGTTTTTT
CDR3aa: CASSGSNTGELFF
abundance: NA
d_gene: NA
j_gene: TRBJ2-2
v_gene: TRBV6-1
len: 13

CDR3nt: TGTGCCAGCTCACCACCTGGAAGGTACGAGCAGTACTTC
CDR3aa: CASSPPGRYEQYF
abundance: NA
d_gene: NA
j_gene: TRBJ2-7
v_gene: TRBV18
len: 13

CDR3nt: TGTGCCAGCAGTGAAAACAGGGATGGGAGCACTGAAGCTTTCTTT
CDR3aa: CASSENRDGSTEAFF
abundance: NA
d_gene: NA
j_gene: TRBJ1-1
v_gene: TRBV6-4
len: 15

CDR3nt: TGTGCCAGAAGCGCCTGGAGGTGGGAGCAGTACTTC
CDR3aa: CARSAWRWEQYF
abundance: NA
d_gene: NA
j_gene: TRBJ2-7
v_gene: TRBV5-3
len: 12